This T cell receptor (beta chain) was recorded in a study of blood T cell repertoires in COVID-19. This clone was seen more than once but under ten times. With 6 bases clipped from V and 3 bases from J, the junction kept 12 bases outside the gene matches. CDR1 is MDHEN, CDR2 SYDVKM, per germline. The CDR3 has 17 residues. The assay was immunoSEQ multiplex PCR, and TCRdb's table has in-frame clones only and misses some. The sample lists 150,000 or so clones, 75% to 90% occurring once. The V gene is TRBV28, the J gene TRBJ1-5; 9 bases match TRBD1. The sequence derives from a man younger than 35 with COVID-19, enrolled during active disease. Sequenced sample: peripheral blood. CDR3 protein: CASRHSVGTGNNQPQHF. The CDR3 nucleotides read TGTGCCAGCAGACATAGCGTGGGGACAGGGAACAATCAGCCCCAGCATTTT.